The next 25 T cell receptor beta chains were all read from a single sample in a study of shared clonotypes between healthy human individuals. Method: immunoSEQ multiplex PCR; TCRdb's copy keeps in-frame clones and lacks some. Of about 2.3 million clones listed, about 92% are singletons. The sample taken for sequencing was naive CD4+ T cells from PBMCs. Sample subset: CD45RA+ positively selected. All receptors come from a man younger than 35 in good health. Some clones in this sample may be carry-over from other donors' samples.

The CDR3 is CASSLGTSGTHYEQYF. The CDR3 DNA sequence: TGTGCCAGCAGTTTGGGAACTAGCGGGACCCACTACGAGCAGTACTTC. V gene TRBV28 combines with J gene TRBJ2-7; 10 bases align to TRBD2. This CDR3 contains 16 residues. CDR1 is MDHEN and CDR2 is SYDVKM in the germline V gene. V trimming: 3 bases; J trimming: 3 bases; junction bases outside the gene matches: 8.

The chain carries TRBV28 and TRBJ2-6; a weak D match, TRBD1 (6 bases). Germline CDR1 MDHEN, CDR2 SYDVKM. Between the trimmed V and J ends, which lost 7 bases and 2 bases, there was a span of 12 bases. This CDR3 has 15 amino acids. The CDR3 bases are TGTGCCAGCAACCTTTCAGGGGCTGGGGCCAACGTCCTGACTTTC. Translation gives CASNLSGAGANVLTF.

The chain combines TRBV30 with TRBJ2-7; maybe TRBD2 (5 bases). Trimming removed 2 bases at V and 2 bases at J, with 10 bases between. The CDR3 loop spans 13 amino acids. CDR1 GTSNPN and CDR2 SVGIG come from the germline V gene (reference sequence). CDR3 sequence (DNA): TGTGCCTGGAGTTTCCCGGAGGCCTACGAGCAGTACTTC. It translates to CAWSFPEAYEQYF.

This sequence joins TRBV10-3 and TRBJ2-1, with 8 nucleotides matching TRBD1. The ends lost 5 bases at V and 7 bases at J; junction bases unmatched: 7. CDR3 length: 14 residues. CDR1 is ENHRY, CDR2 SYGVKD, per germline. The CDR3 nucleotides are TGTGCCATCAGTATAGGACAGGGCCAGAATGAGCAGTTCTTC. It yields the protein CAISIGQGQNEQFF.

On this clone itself: The sample has other DNA sequences that encode this CDR3 too. The gene calls are TRBV27 and TRBJ2-1; D may be TRBD2 (6 bases). Per germline, CDR1 MNHEY and CDR2 SMNVEV (reference sequence). This CDR3 spans 14 amino acids. Trimming removed 5 bases from V and 4 bases from J, with 12 bases in between. The CDR3 is CASSRTGTYNEQFF. Here the CDR3 DNA reads TGTGCCAGCAGTAGGACCGGGACTTACAATGAGCAGTTCTTC.

V gene TRBV27 combines with J gene TRBJ1-1; D call uncertain. CDR3 length: 13 amino acids. Germline-derived CDR1 and CDR2 are MNHEY and SMNVEV (reference sequence). The V end lost 6 bases, the J end lost 5 bases, and 13 bases lay between the germline ends. The CDR3: CASRDIVGTEAFF. The CDR3 nucleotides read TGTGCCAGCAGGGATATCGTGGGGACTGAAGCTTTCTTT.

This clone has a single count. Distinct nucleotide sequences in the sample also encode this CDR3. V usage is TRBV5-6 and J usage is TRBJ2-6; TRBD1 is a possible D gene (5 bases). With 4 bases removed from V and 0 bases from J, the gap between germline ends came to 8 bases. The CDR3 has 15 residues. Germline lookup yields CDR1 SGHDT and CDR2 YYEEEE. The CDR3 loop is CASSAQGSGANVLTF. CDR3 coding DNA: TGTGCCAGCAGCGCTCAGGGCTCTGGGGCCAACGTCCTGACTTTC.

The chain recombines TRBV5-1 with TRBJ2-5; 11 bases agree with TRBD2. Per germline, CDR1 SGHRS and CDR2 YFSETQ. The CDR3 loop spans 14 amino acids. With V trimmed by 5 bases and J by 4 bases, 4 bases remained unmatched. Here the CDR3 reads CASSRLAGGETQYF. In DNA, the CDR3 is TGCGCCAGCAGTCGGCTAGCGGGAGGAGAGACCCAGTACTTC.

The chain combines TRBV7-2 with TRBJ1-1, with D unresolved. V lost 1 base and J lost 1, with 10 bases in between. Looked up from germline, CDR1 is SGHTA and CDR2 is FQGNSA. This CDR3 has 15 amino acids. This CDR3 is CASSLDFVRNTEAFF. DNA for the CDR3: TGTGCCAGCAGCTTAGACTTCGTAAGGAACACTGAAGCTTTCTTT.

The chain employs TRBV11-2 and TRBJ2-3; D possibly corresponds to TRBD1 (6 bases). CDR1 SGHAT and CDR2 FQNNGV come from the germline V gene. V was trimmed by 1 base and J by 4 bases, leaving 12 bases between them. The CDR3 extends over 15 amino acids. Here the CDR3 DNA reads TGTGCCAGCAGCTTAGGGACAGTGCGTTCAGATACGCAGTATTTT. As protein: CASSLGTVRSDTQYF.

The sample holds one count of this clone. This rearrangement joins TRBV19 to TRBJ2-1; 8 positions agree with TRBD2. Losses at the gene ends were 6 bases for V and 2 bases for J; bases not matched to a gene: 6. The CDR3 totals 15 residues. Germline CDR1 reads LNHDA; CDR2 reads SQIVND (reference sequence). CDR3 sequence: CASSKERGPYNEQFF. DNA of the CDR3: TGTGCCAGTAGCAAAGAGCGGGGGCCCTACAATGAGCAGTTCTTC.

This clone appeared a single time. V usage is TRBV11-2 and J usage is TRBJ2-2; maybe TRBD2 (6 bases). The CDR3 is 14 amino acids. The V end lost 4 bases, the J end lost 5 bases, and 11 bases lay between the germline ends. CDR1 is SGHAT, CDR2 FQNNGV, per germline. CDR3 sequence: CASSWPGGTGELFF. Here the CDR3 DNA reads TGTGCCAGCAGCTGGCCCGGGGGAACCGGGGAGCTGTTTTTT.

The chain has TRBV2 and TRBJ2-1; 8 nucleotides match TRBD1. Germline CDR1 and CDR2: SNHLY and FYNNEI. The CDR3 extends over 16 amino acids. The junction had 7 bases not matched to a gene; V was cut back by 6 bases and J by 0 bases. CDR3 sequence: CASSKQGESSYNEQFF. DNA of the CDR3: TGTGCCAGCAGCAAACAGGGGGAAAGCTCCTACAATGAGCAGTTCTTC. The full variable domain, completed using reference TRBV2 and TRBJ2-1, is EPEVTQTPSHQVTQMGQEVILRCVPISNHLYFYWYRQILGQKVEFLVSFYNNEISEKSEIFDDQFSVERPDGSNFTLKIRSTKLEDSAMYFCASSKQGESSYNEQFFGPGTRLTVL.

CDR3 nucleotide sequence: TGTGCCAGTAGGCTACAGGGCTCCGGTAACACCATATATTTT. Its translation is CASRLQGSGNTIYF. The chain joins TRBV19 to TRBJ1-3; TRBD1 might be the D (6 bases). Trimming stripped 6 bases from V and 7 bases from J, with 16 bases between. This CDR3 contains 14 residues. Germline lookup yields CDR1 LNHDA and CDR2 SQIVND (reference sequence).

In DNA, the CDR3 is TGTGCCAGCAGTTCTCCCGGAGCGGGGGGTAACAATGAGCAGTTCTTC. It codes for CASSSPGAGGNNEQFF. This chain links TRBV28 with TRBJ2-1; 9 nucleotides line up with TRBD2. Germline CDR1 is MDHEN and CDR2 is SYDVKM. This CDR3 comprises 16 residues. The trim removed 4 bases at V and 5 bases at J, leaving 9 bases unmatched.

The chain employs TRBV6-6 and TRBJ2-1, with D perhaps matching TRBD1 or TRBD2 (6 bases each). Germline loops: CDR1 MNHNY, CDR2 SVGAGI (reference sequence). Deletions cut 7 bases from V and 4 bases from J, with 20 bases between. CDR3 length: 16 amino acids. This CDR3 is CASTPGGGNRYNEQFF. CDR3 nucleotide sequence: TGTGCCAGCACCCCCGGGGGCGGGAATAGGTACAATGAGCAGTTCTTC.

This chain links TRBV9 with TRBJ2-5; D possibly uses TRBD1 or TRBD2 (5 bases each). The CDR3 runs to 15 residues. Per germline, CDR1 SGDLS and CDR2 YYNGEE. V dropped 0 bases and J dropped 4 bases, with 13 bases sitting between them. CDR3 amino acids: CASSVGGVFGETQYF. The CDR3 DNA reads TGTGCCAGCAGCGTAGGAGGGGTGTTTGGAGAGACCCAGTACTTC.

A single count supports this clone. The genes are TRBV19 and TRBJ2-1; 10 bases are shared with TRBD2. Germline V gene sequence: CDR1 LNHDA, CDR2 SQIVND (reference sequence). J was trimmed by 2 bases and V by 3 bases; bases with no gene match: 13. This CDR3 comprises 19 residues. The CDR3: CASSIASSGSYSTYNEQFF. The CDR3 DNA is TGTGCCAGTAGTATTGCGTCTAGCGGGAGCTACTCCACCTACAATGAGCAGTTCTTC.

The chain carries TRBV28 and TRBJ1-1; TRBD1 is a possible D gene (6 bases). CDR3 length: 12 residues. The ends were cut back, 4 bases at V and 3 bases at J, with 6 bases in the middle. The germline gives CDR1 MDHEN, CDR2 SYDVKM. CDR3 sequence (DNA): TGTGCCAGCAGTTGGGGGCACACTGAAGCTTTCTTT. Protein: CASSWGHTEAFF. Based on the CDR3 plus reference TRBV28 and TRBJ1-1, the full variable domain is DVKVTQSSRYLVKRTGEKVFLECVQDMDHENMFWYRQDPGLGLRLIYFSYDVKMKEKGDIPEGYSVSREKKERFSLILESASTNQTSMYLCASSWGHTEAFFGQGTRLTVV.

This rearrangement joins TRBV5-1 to TRBJ1-1; possibly TRBD1 for D (5 bases). The CDR3 contains 13 residues. Trimming took off 2 bases at V and 7 bases at J, with 12 bases between the two ends. Germline V gives CDR1 SGHRS, CDR2 YFSETQ. The CDR3 coding sequence is TGCGCCAGCAGCTTCGACCAGGGCGATGAAGCTTTCTTT. Encoded protein: CASSFDQGDEAFF.

V and J are TRBV21-1 and TRBJ2-7; the D call of TRBD2 is as the table states it, not checked on the DNA. TRBV21-1 is deemed a pseudogene. CDR3 size: 20 residues. The CDR3 here is CASSKEGIPLSGRATYEQYF. Written as DNA, the CDR3 is TGTGCCAGCAGCAAAGAAGGGATCCCCCTTAGCGGGAGGGCCACCTACGAGCAGTACTTC.

The chain recombines TRBV30 with TRBJ1-5; D gene unclear. The CDR3 covers 13 residues. Germline V lookup: CDR1 GTSNPN, CDR2 SVGIG (reference sequence). Trimming cost V 1 base and J 6 bases, with 10 bases left between them. Written as DNA, the CDR3 is TGTGCCTGGAGTGGGGAGGGTGGTCAGCCCCAGCATTTT. Translating it yields CAWSGEGGQPQHF.

This clone was observed a handful of times. Other nucleotide sequences in the sample specify the same CDR3. This CDR3 reads CASSLEALSGANVLTF. The CDR3, as DNA: TGCGCCAGCAGCTTGGAAGCCCTCTCTGGGGCCAACGTCCTGACTTTC. The rearrangement uses TRBV5-1 and TRBJ2-6; D gene uncertain. Germline assignment: CDR1 SGHRS and CDR2 YFSETQ. V dropped 0 bases and J dropped 0 bases, with 7 bases sitting between them. CDR3 length: 16 amino acids. The complete variable domain, with remaining parts taken from reference TRBV5-1 and TRBJ2-6, reads KAGVTQTPRYLIKTRGQQVTLSCSPISGHRSVSWYQQTPGQGLQFLFEYFSETQRNKGNFPGRFSGRQFSNSRSEMNVSTLELGDSALYLCASSLEALSGANVLTFGAGSRLTVL.

The gene calls are TRBV11-3 and TRBJ2-7; no clear D. Germline V gene sequence: CDR1 SGHNT, CDR2 YENEEA. The CDR3 runs 15 residues. V was cut by 0 bases and J by 5 bases, with 14 bases left in between. CDR3 region: CASSLDYNGPNEQYF. DNA for the CDR3: TGTGCCAGCAGCTTAGATTACAACGGCCCCAACGAGCAGTACTTC.

The J gene is TRBJ2-1, the V gene TRBV7-9; TRBD2 agrees at 9 bases. CDR1 is SEHNR and CDR2 is FQNEAQ in the germline V gene (reference sequence). The J segment lost 8 bases and the V segment lost 3 bases, leaving 20 bases of the junction unmatched. The CDR3 has 19 amino acids. The CDR3: CASSLSALTSGAGWYEQFF. The CDR3 nucleotides are TGTGCCAGCAGCTTGAGCGCCCTGACTAGCGGTGCCGGGTGGTATGAGCAGTTCTTC.